Each of the 20 T cell receptor beta chains below was sequenced from the same sample in a study of CD8 T cells in ankylosing spondylitis. In TCRdb, the 5' RACE reads were re-called with MiXCR into one record per CDR3 protein. The data hold under 300,000 distinct CDR3 sequences, with around a tenth observed a single time. The sequencing sample was made of blood, either unsorted or a sorted T cell fraction (not recorded which). These receptors were obtained from a male donor with ankylosing spondylitis or in good health (not recorded which).

This clonotype was recorded at least ten times. V gene TRBV20-1 combines with J gene TRBJ2-3, with unresolved D. Trimming removed 3 bases at V and 0 bases at J, with 4 bases between. Germline V gives CDR1 DFQATT, CDR2 SNEGSKA (reference sequence). The length of the CDR3 is 12 residues. The CDR3 nucleotides read TGCAGTGCTAGGACTAGCACAGATACGCAGTATTTT. This encodes CSARTSTDTQYF.

The chain links TRBV7-3 to TRBJ2-3; no reliable D call. With 3 bases removed from V and 5 bases from J, the gap between germline ends came to 9 bases. The germline gives CDR1 SGHTA, CDR2 FQGTGA. The CDR3 has 13 residues. DNA of the CDR3: TGTGCCAGCAGCTTGGGTATAGGAGATACGCAGTATTTT. This encodes CASSLGIGDTQYF.

V and J are TRBV7-8 and TRBJ2-2; 9 bases agree with TRBD1. Germline assignment: CDR1 SGHVS and CDR2 FQNEAQ. Trimming cost V 6 bases and J 6 bases; bases outside gene matches: 11. CDR3 length: 16 amino acids. The CDR3 sequence is CASRPYRGRSAGELFF. The CDR3, as DNA: TGTGCCAGCAGGCCATACAGGGGGCGCTCCGCCGGGGAGCTGTTTTTT.

This clonotype came up many times. CDR3 amino acids: CASSDQQGMNTEAFF. The CDR3, as DNA: TGCGCCAGCAGCGATCAACAGGGTATGAACACTGAAGCTTTCTTT. The chain has TRBV5-1 and TRBJ1-1, with TRBD1 as a possible D gene (6 bases). The germline V and J ends were trimmed by 4 bases and 0 bases, with 13 bases remaining between them. CDR1 and CDR2 from the germline V gene are SGHRS and YFSETQ. The CDR3 loop spans 15 amino acids.

This clonotype was counted between two and nine times. This rearrangement joins TRBV5-1 to TRBJ2-7; D call uncertain. Looked up from germline, CDR1 is SGHRS and CDR2 is YFSETQ. The germline V and J ends were trimmed by 0 bases and 3 bases, with 10 bases remaining between them. This CDR3 is built from 14 residues. CDR3 bases: TGCGCCAGCAGCTTGGGGAGCAACAACTACGAGCAGTACTTC. This sequence encodes CASSLGSNNYEQYF.

This clonotype came up many times. The rearrangement links TRBV6-1 to TRBJ2-5, with 9 bases identical to TRBD2. The V gene's germline CDR1 is MNHNS and CDR2 SASEGT. CDR3 size: 15 residues. V was clipped by 6 bases and J by 2 bases; unmatched bases: 7. CDR3 coding DNA: TGTGCCAGCAGCCGAGCGGGGGGTATTCAAGAGACCCAGTACTTC. Amino acid sequence: CASSRAGGIQETQYF.

Many counts were recorded for this clonotype. CDR3: CASSYSGDRTSGNTIYF. The CDR3 nucleotides read TGTGCCAGCAGTTATTCGGGGGACAGGACCTCTGGAAACACCATATATTTT. The chain couples TRBV6-5 to TRBJ1-3; 8 nucleotides match TRBD1. The J segment lost 0 bases and the V segment lost 3 bases, leaving 7 bases of the junction unmatched. Germline CDR1 and CDR2: MNHEY and SVGAGI. The CDR3 covers 17 residues.

This clonotype was counted only a few times. The CDR3 nucleotides are TGTGCCAGCAGTAGTGGGGGGGCCTACAATGAGCAGTTCTTC. Translating it yields CASSSGGAYNEQFF. This sequence joins TRBV6-2 or TRBV6-3 and TRBJ2-1, with 7 bases lining up with TRBD2. The CDR3 runs to 14 residues. In germline, CDR1 is MNHEY, CDR2 SVGEGT. The V and J ends lost 5 bases and 2 bases, in that order; junction bases with no gene match: 3.

This clonotype was recorded a few times. The chain employs TRBV5-1 and TRBJ2-7, with TRBD2 as a possible D gene (5 bases). V was shortened by 0 bases and J by 3 bases, with 10 bases between the two germline ends. The V gene's germline CDR1 is SGHRS and CDR2 YFSETQ. The CDR3 is 14 amino acids. CDR3 residues: CASSLVSGNYEQYF. The CDR3 DNA follows: TGCGCCAGCAGCTTGGTCTCGGGGAACTACGAGCAGTACTTC.

The CDR3 bases are TGCGCCAGCAGCTTGGCCAGGGGGGGGAACACAGATACGCAGTATTTT. Translated, it gives CASSLARGGNTDTQYF. The chain has TRBV5-1 and TRBJ2-3, with D perhaps TRBD1 or TRBD2 (7 bases each). The CDR3 consists of 16 residues. V lost 0 bases and J lost 2, with 13 bases in between. Germline values: CDR1 SGHRS, CDR2 YFSETQ.

The chain uses TRBV20-1 and TRBJ2-2; D is ambiguous. In germline, CDR1 is DFQATT, CDR2 SNEGSKA (reference sequence). The CDR3 totals 13 residues. V lost 0 bases, J lost 4 bases, and 6 bases lay in between. CDR3 in DNA: TGCAGTGCTAGAGAACCCGCCACCGGGGAGCTGTTTTTT. Translation gives CSAREPATGELFF.

A few counts support this clonotype. V usage is TRBV6-2 or TRBV6-3 and J usage is TRBJ2-7, with 9 positions matching TRBD1. V shed 8 bases, J shed 6 bases, and the junction held 11 bases outside the gene matches. Germline V gives CDR1 MNHEY, CDR2 SVGEGT. The CDR3 spans 14 residues. This CDR3 reads CASGTWDRALEQYF. The CDR3 DNA sequence: TGTGCCAGCGGCACTTGGGACAGGGCCCTCGAGCAGTACTTC.

This clonotype appeared a few times. The V call is TRBV9, the J call TRBJ2-1; no definite D call. The CDR3 has 12 amino acids. Germline CDR1 reads SGDLS; CDR2 reads YYNGEE. The V gene lost 3 bases and the J gene lost 5 bases, with 6 bases spanning the gap. The CDR3 sequence: CASSDSDNEQFF. For the CDR3, the DNA is TGTGCCAGCAGCGATTCTGACAATGAGCAGTTCTTC.

V gene TRBV11-2 combines with J gene TRBJ2-1; the match to TRBD2 covers 8 bases. The CDR3 length is 16 residues. V was pared by 4 bases and J by 3 bases, with 8 bases of the junction left unmatched. From germline, CDR1 is SGHAT and CDR2 FQNNGV. The DNA for the CDR3 is TGTGCCAGCAGCTCACGAGCGGGAGTTCGCTACAATGAGCAGTTCTTC. Translating gives CASSSRAGVRYNEQFF.

This clonotype appeared many times. The chain combines TRBV4-2 with TRBJ2-1, with 10 nucleotides matching TRBD2. The CDR3 spans 16 residues. The germline CDR1 and CDR2 sequences are LGHNA and YNFKEQ. V lost 0 bases to trimming and J lost 8 bases; unmatched junction nucleotides: 7. The CDR3 sequence: CASSQEGTSETHEQFF. The CDR3 bases are TGTGCCAGCAGCCAAGAAGGGACTAGCGAGACTCATGAGCAGTTCTTC.

This clonotype appeared many times. This sequence joins TRBV29-1 and TRBJ1-4; D ambiguous. The CDR3 has 11 amino acids. CDR1 and CDR2 from the germline V gene are SQVTM and ANQGSEA. V lost 5 bases, J lost 7 bases, and 8 bases lay in between. The CDR3 sequence: CSVFLREKLFF. Here the CDR3 DNA reads TGCAGCGTTTTTTTACGTGAAAAACTGTTTTTT. Full variable domain (outside the CDR3, taken from reference TRBV29-1 and TRBJ1-4): SAVISQKPSRDICQRGTSLTIQCQVDSQVTMMFWYRQQPGQSLTLIATANQGSEATYESGFVIDKFPISRPNLTFSTLTVSNMSPEDSSIYLCSVFLREKLFFGSGTQLSVL.

This clonotype was picked up many times. The chain is built from TRBV12-3 or TRBV12-4 and TRBJ2-2, with D uncertain. This CDR3 contains 18 residues. Between the trimmed V and J ends, which lost 5 bases and 7 bases, there was a span of 26 bases. The CDR3 coding sequence is TGTGCCAGCAGTCTCATGCGGATGGTTTCCCGATTTGGCGGGGAGCTGTTTTTT. Protein product: CASSLMRMVSRFGGELFF.

The genes are TRBV5-1 and TRBJ1-1; D is perhaps TRBD1 (5 bases). This CDR3 has 16 amino acids. Germline V CDR1 and CDR2: SGHRS, YFSETQ. V gave up 0 bases and J gave up 0 bases, with 12 bases separating them. CDR3 sequence: CASSLEFGALNTEAFF. The CDR3, as DNA: TGCGCCAGCAGCTTGGAATTTGGGGCCTTGAACACTGAAGCTTTCTTT.

The chain has TRBV5-5 and TRBJ2-7; possible D gene TRBD1, 6 bases. The germline V gene has CDR1 SGHKS and CDR2 YYEKEE (reference sequence). This CDR3 spans 15 amino acids. V was clipped by 4 bases and J by 7 bases, with 21 bases between them. The CDR3 nucleotides read TGTGCCAGCAGCGGACTGAAACAGGGCTGGAGAGAGCAGTACTTC. It codes for CASSGLKQGWREQYF. Supplemented by reference TRBV5-5 and TRBJ2-7, the full variable domain reads DAGVTQSPTHLIKTRGQQVTLRCSPISGHKSVSWYQQVLGQGPQFIFQYYEKEERGRGNFPDRFSARQFPNYSSELNVNALLLGDSALYLCASSGLKQGWREQYFGPGTRLTVT.

This chain uses TRBV7-9 with TRBJ2-1; no clear D. The CDR3 has 11 amino acids. V lost 4 bases to trimming and J lost 12 bases, with 10 bases between them. Germline V gene sequence: CDR1 SEHNR, CDR2 FQNEAQ (reference sequence). The CDR3 DNA follows: TGTGCCAGCAGCTCCGGAGCCAGGCAGTTCTTC. It is translated as CASSSGARQFF.